This is a list of T cell receptor beta chains from one sample in a study of beta chain features in type 1 diabetes. Assay used: immunoSEQ multiplex PCR; TCRdb lists only in-frame clones, some missing. The sample includes hundreds of thousands of clones, 12% to 15% of them seen just once. The specimen was central memory CD4+ T cells from blood. These receptors originate from a man aged 30 to 45 in good health. CDR3s include the opening cysteine and the closing phenylalanine or tryptophan. The D gene is left open where the match is weak. The listing skips clone size in some rows; elsewhere it reads once, few, many or a size class.

size: few
J: TRBJ2-1
D: TRBD2
V: TRBV19
CDR3: CASSSTSGSHEQFF
DNA: TGTGCCAGTAGTAGTACTAGCGGGAGTCATGAGCAGTTCTTC

size: few
J: TRBJ1-2
D: -
V: TRBV7-6
CDR3: CASSLETGGSYGYTF
DNA: TGTGCCAGCAGCTTAGAGACAGGAGGTAGCTATGGCTACACCTTC

size: few
J: TRBJ2-7
D: TRBD1
V: TRBV10-3
CDR3: CAIRATGGSYEQYF
DNA: TGTGCCATCAGAGCGACAGGGGGCTCCTACGAGCAGTACTTC

size: -
J: TRBJ2-1
D: -
V: TRBV5-4
CDR3: CASSLGAGRSYNEQFF
DNA: TGTGCCAGCAGCTTAGGGGCGGGGCGCTCCTACAATGAGCAGTTCTTC

size: few
J: TRBJ2-3
D: TRBD2
V: TRBV7-2
CDR3: CASSLVGGGLSTDTQYF
DNA: TGTGCCAGCAGCTTAGTTGGCGGGGGACTTAGCACAGATACGCAGTATTTT

size: -
J: TRBJ2-2
D: TRBD1
V: TRBV7-3
CDR3: CASSTNSDRANTGELFF
DNA: TGTGCCAGCAGCACGAACTCGGACAGGGCGAACACCGGGGAGCTGTTTTTT

size: -
J: TRBJ2-7
D: -
V: TRBV7-2
CDR3: CASSVGRPPNEQYF
DNA: TGTGCCAGCAGCGTGGGACGGCCACCCAACGAGCAGTACTTC

size: few
J: TRBJ2-1
D: TRBD2
V: TRBV5-4
CDR3: CASSLDPAGVGNEQFF
DNA: TGTGCCAGCAGCTTGGATCCAGCGGGAGTAGGCAATGAGCAGTTCTTC

size: many
J: TRBJ1-1
D: -
V: TRBV19
CDR3: CASSMGRNTEAFF
DNA: TGTGCCAGTAGTATGGGGAGGAACACTGAAGCTTTCTTT

size: -
J: TRBJ2-5
D: -
V: TRBV6-1
CDR3: CASLRAGETQYF
DNA: TGTGCCAGCTTGAGGGCTGGGGAGACCCAGTACTTC

size: few
J: TRBJ1-1
D: -
V: TRBV5-4
CDR3: CASSPGGRAEAFF
DNA: TGTGCCAGCAGTCCGGGGGGGAGGGCTGAAGCTTTCTTT

size: few
J: TRBJ1-2
D: -
V: TRBV9
CDR3: CASSARGGWTHGYTF
DNA: TGTGCCAGCAGCGCCAGGGGAGGGTGGACGCACGGCTACACCTTC

size: -
J: TRBJ2-7
D: TRBD1
V: TRBV6-5
CDR3: CASSNPGQGKFEQYF
DNA: TGTGCCAGCAGTAACCCAGGACAGGGAAAGTTCGAGCAGTACTTC

size: -
J: TRBJ2-5
D: TRBD1
V: TRBV2
CDR3: CASSEGQGQETQYF
DNA: TGTGCCAGCAGTGAGGGACAGGGGCAAGAGACCCAGTACTTC

size: -
J: TRBJ1-4
D: -
V: TRBV7-9
CDR3: CASSLGRDEEKLFF
DNA: TGTGCCAGCAGCTTAGGCAGGGACGAGGAAAAACTGTTTTTT

size: few
J: TRBJ1-5
D: -
V: TRBV11-2
CDR3: CASSFGGSQPQHF
DNA: TGTGCCAGCAGCTTCGGGGGGTCTCAGCCCCAGCATTTT

size: -
J: TRBJ2-7
D: -
V: TRBV29-1
CDR3: CSGLDNGYEQYF
DNA: TGCAGCGGGCTGGACAATGGGTACGAGCAGTACTTC

size: once
J: TRBJ1-2
D: -
V: TRBV7-9
CDR3: CASSLLVGERDGYTF
DNA: TGTGCCAGCAGCTTACTCGTCGGGGAGAGGGATGGCTACACCTTC

size: -
J: TRBJ1-4
D: TRBD1
V: TRBV7-7
CDR3: CASSQGQGGEKLFF
DNA: TGTGCCAGCAGCCAAGGGCAGGGGGGTGAAAAACTGTTTTTT

size: many
J: TRBJ2-3
D: TRBD2
V: TRBV9
CDR3: CASSAERGTQYF
DNA: TGTGCCAGCAGCGCCGAGCGGGGTACGCAGTATTTT

size: -
J: TRBJ2-1
D: TRBD2
V: TRBV5-8
CDR3: CASNSGDNEQFF
DNA: TGTGCCAGCAATAGCGGGGACAATGAGCAGTTCTTC

size: few
J: TRBJ2-3
D: TRBD1
V: TRBV5-1
CDR3: CASSPGQATDTQYF
DNA: TGCGCCAGCTCCCCGGGACAGGCCACAGATACGCAGTATTTT

size: few
J: TRBJ2-5
D: -
V: TRBV11-2
CDR3: CASSSDRQWETQYF
DNA: TGTGCCAGCAGCTCCGACAGGCAGTGGGAGACCCAGTACTTC

size: few
J: TRBJ1-5
D: -
V: TRBV18
CDR3: CASSPTGLNQPQHF
DNA: TGTGCCAGCTCACCTACAGGGCTCAATCAGCCCCAGCATTTT

size: once
J: TRBJ1-6
D: -
V: TRBV7-9
CDR3: CASSLASGGSPLHF
DNA: TGTGCCAGCAGCTTAGCCTCGGGGGGCTCACCCCTCCACTTT

size: -
J: TRBJ2-2
D: TRBD1
V: TRBV15
CDR3: CATSRAGTGLTGELFF
DNA: TGTGCCACCAGCAGAGCCGGGACAGGGTTGACCGGGGAGCTGTTTTTT

size: -
J: TRBJ2-3
D: -
V: TRBV5-4
CDR3: CASSSWWGSGTEYF
DNA: -

size: -
J: TRBJ2-2
D: TRBD1
V: TRBV6-6
CDR3: CATPHQGVTGELFF
DNA: TGTGCCACCCCCCACCAGGGGGTAACAGGGGAGCTGTTTTTT

size: few
J: TRBJ2-1
D: TRBD2
V: TRBV29-1
CDR3: CSVLNSGLALSEQFF
DNA: TGCAGCGTTCTAAATTCGGGACTAGCTCTGAGTGAGCAGTTCTTC

size: -
J: TRBJ2-7
D: TRBD2
V: TRBV4-3
CDR3: CASSQDLAGSGGYEQYF
DNA: TGCGCCAGCAGCCAAGATCTCGCGGGGAGCGGGGGGTACGAGCAGTACTTC

size: -
J: TRBJ2-5
D: TRBD1
V: TRBV19
CDR3: CASSITGEETQYF
DNA: TGTGCCAGTAGTATAACAGGGGAAGAGACCCAGTACTTC

size: -
J: TRBJ2-7
D: -
V: TRBV30
CDR3: CACFRYGEQYF
DNA: TGTGCCTGTTTTAGGTACGGCGAGCAGTACTTC

size: few
J: TRBJ2-3
D: -
V: TRBV11-3
CDR3: CASSSAQDTDTQYF
DNA: TGTGCCAGCAGCTCTGCCCAAGACACAGATACGCAGTATTTT

size: few
J: TRBJ2-3
D: -
V: TRBV27
CDR3: CASSLGVQGGHTQYF
DNA: TGTGCCAGCAGTTTAGGGGTGCAAGGAGGGCATACGCAGTATTTT

size: -
J: TRBJ1-6
D: -
V: TRBV29-1
CDR3: CSVEDLPQGNINSPLHF
DNA: TGCAGCGTTGAAGATCTTCCTCAGGGGAATATAAATTCACCCCTCCACTTT

size: few
J: TRBJ2-3
D: -
V: TRBV10-3
CDR3: CAISLSGGVTDTQYF
DNA: TGTGCCATCAGTTTAAGCGGAGGAGTCACAGATACGCAGTATTTT

size: few
J: TRBJ1-2
D: TRBD1
V: TRBV9
CDR3: CASSLDRPGYGYTF
DNA: TGTGCCAGCAGTCTGGACAGGCCAGGCTATGGCTACACCTTC

size: few
J: TRBJ1-2
D: TRBD1
V: TRBV5-4
CDR3: CASSQTTTGVSGYTF
DNA: TGCGCCAGCAGCCAAACGACGACAGGGGTTAGTGGCTACACCTTC

size: -
J: TRBJ1-1
D: -
V: TRBV21-1
CDR3: CASSRQTRAPGGGNTEAFF
DNA: TGTGCCAGCAGCAGACAAACCAGGGCGCCGGGCGGTGGGAACACTGAAGCTTTCTTT

size: -
J: TRBJ2-1
D: -
V: TRBV19
CDR3: CASSRWNEQFF
DNA: TGTGCCAGTAGTCGCTGGAATGAGCAGTTCTTC

size: few
J: TRBJ2-3
D: TRBD2
V: TRBV7-9
CDR3: CASSFSGSTDTQYF
DNA: TGTGCCAGCAGCTTTAGCGGGAGCACAGATACGCAGTATTTT

size: few
J: TRBJ1-2
D: TRBD1
V: TRBV18
CDR3: CASSPPTGNYGYTF
DNA: TGTGCCAGCTCACCACCGACAGGGAACTATGGCTACACCTTC

size: -
J: TRBJ1-1
D: -
V: TRBV18
CDR3: CASSQGRVKDTEAFF
DNA: TGTGCCAGCTCACAGGGCAGGGTAAAGGACACTGAAGCTTTCTTT

size: -
J: TRBJ1-1
D: -
V: TRBV11-3
CDR3: CASSPFQVMNTEAFF
DNA: TGTGCCAGCAGCCCCTTCCAGGTGATGAACACTGAAGCTTTCTTT

size: few
J: TRBJ2-3
D: TRBD2
V: TRBV7-2
CDR3: CASSSRGVLTDTQYF
DNA: TGTGCCAGCAGCTCGCGGGGGGTGCTGACAGATACGCAGTATTTT

size: many
J: TRBJ1-5
D: -
V: TRBV28
CDR3: CASSFESRQPQHF
DNA: TGTGCCAGCAGTTTCGAGTCACGCCAGCCCCAGCATTTT

size: -
J: TRBJ2-3
D: -
V: TRBV4-3
CDR3: CASSHEKSLADTQYF
DNA: TGCGCCAGCAGCCATGAAAAGAGCCTGGCAGATACGCAGTATTTT

size: -
J: TRBJ2-7
D: -
V: TRBV27
CDR3: CASRRAASYEQYF
DNA: TGTGCCAGCAGGCGGGCAGCCTCCTACGAGCAGTACTTC

size: few
J: TRBJ1-1
D: -
V: TRBV7-6
CDR3: CASSLGSSGTEAFF
DNA: TGTGCCAGCAGCTTAGGGAGTAGTGGGACTGAAGCTTTCTTT

size: -
J: TRBJ2-3
D: -
V: TRBV2
CDR3: CASKGRGRGTDTQYF
DNA: TGTGCCAGCAAGGGACGGGGTAGAGGCACAGATACGCAGTATTTT

size: few
J: TRBJ2-3
D: -
V: TRBV5-1
CDR3: CASSLAGRQGDTQYF
DNA: TGCGCCAGCAGCTTGGCCGGCAGGCAGGGGGATACGCAGTATTTT

size: few
J: TRBJ2-1
D: -
V: TRBV7-2
CDR3: CASRHPRSGSYNEQFF
DNA: TGTGCCAGCAGGCATCCTAGATCCGGGTCCTACAATGAGCAGTTCTTC

size: -
J: TRBJ1-4
D: TRBD1
V: TRBV7-8
CDR3: CASSITGGPNEKLFF
DNA: TGTGCCAGCAGCATCACAGGGGGTCCTAATGAAAAACTGTTTTTT

size: -
J: TRBJ2-1
D: TRBD2
V: TRBV19
CDR3: CASSTRTSGSWEQFF
DNA: TGTGCCAGTAGTACTCGGACTAGCGGGAGTTGGGAGCAGTTCTTC

size: -
J: TRBJ2-1
D: TRBD1
V: TRBV15
CDR3: CATTSPRGQISNEQFF
DNA: TGTGCCACCACCAGCCCCAGGGGGCAAATAAGCAATGAGCAGTTCTTC

size: -
J: TRBJ2-5
D: -
V: TRBV6-5
CDR3: CASSYTQEGETQYF
DNA: TGTGCCAGCAGTTACACGCAGGAGGGGGAGACCCAGTACTTC

size: -
J: TRBJ1-6
D: -
V: TRBV7-6
CDR3: CASSAGLSYNSPLHF
DNA: TGTGCCAGCAGCGCCGGTCTATCCTATAATTCACCCCTCCACTTT

size: -
J: TRBJ2-3
D: -
V: TRBV13
CDR3: CASSTPGGPSTDTQYF
DNA: TGTGCCAGCAGCACACCCGGCGGGCCCAGCACAGATACGCAGTATTTT

size: -
J: TRBJ1-5
D: -
V: TRBV7-2
CDR3: CASSHPRPGQPQHF
DNA: TGTGCCAGCAGCCACCCCCGTCCGGGCCAGCCCCAGCATTTT